This T cell receptor (beta chain) was profiled in a study of T cells in Graves' hyperthyroidism and ophthalmopathy. This clonotype was detected ten times or more. In germline, CDR1 is DFQATT, CDR2 SNEGSKA (reference sequence). The length of the CDR3 is 14 residues. Trimming stripped 3 bases from V and 0 bases from J, with 9 bases between. RNA transcripts provided the source from which TCR beta CDR3 regions were amplified. An initial round of RT-PCR targeting the TCR CDR3 relied on the HTBI primer set. Each CDR3 protein gets one entry after TCRdb re-called the multiplex PCR reads with MiXCR. The data hold 500,000 or so distinct CDR3 sequences, with 15% to 20% observed a single time.

This clonotype was sampled from a young woman with Graves' ophthalmopathy. Sequencing used blood. V usage is TRBV20-1 and J usage is TRBJ2-1, with D possibly TRBD2 on 5 matching bases. The chain's CDR3 is CSARTTTSYNEQFF. In DNA, the CDR3 is TGCAGTGCTAGGACTACAACCTCCTACAATGAGCAGTTCTTC.